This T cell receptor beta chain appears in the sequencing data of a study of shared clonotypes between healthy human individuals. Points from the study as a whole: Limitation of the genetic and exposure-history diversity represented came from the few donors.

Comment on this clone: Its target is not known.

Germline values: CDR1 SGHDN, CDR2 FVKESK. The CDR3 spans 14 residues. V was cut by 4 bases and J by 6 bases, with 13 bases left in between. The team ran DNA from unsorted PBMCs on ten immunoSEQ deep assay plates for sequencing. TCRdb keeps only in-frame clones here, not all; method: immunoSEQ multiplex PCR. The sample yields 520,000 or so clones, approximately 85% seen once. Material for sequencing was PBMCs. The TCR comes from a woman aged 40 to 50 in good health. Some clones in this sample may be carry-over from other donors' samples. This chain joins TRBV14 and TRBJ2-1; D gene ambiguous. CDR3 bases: TGTGCCAGCAGCCCACTTAGGCAACCCAATGAGCAGTTCTTC. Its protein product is CASSPLRQPNEQFF. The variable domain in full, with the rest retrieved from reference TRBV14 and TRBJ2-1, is EAGVTQFPSHSVIEKGQTVTLRCDPISGHDNLYWYRRVMGKEIKFLLHFVKESKQDESGMPNNRFLAERTGGTYSTLKVQPAELEDSGVYFCASSPLRQPNEQFFGPGTRLTVL.